The 25 T cell receptor beta chains listed next were all sequenced from one sample in a study of shared clonotypes between healthy human individuals. Sequencing used immunoSEQ multiplex PCR; TCRdb keeps in-frame clones, though not all of them. The table lists fewer than 500,000 clones, 60% to 80% of them singletons, with approximately 12% in the top ten. Specimen: PBMCs. These receptors all come from a woman aged 40-49 years in good health. Some clones in this sample may be carry-over from other donors' samples.

V usage is TRBV27 and J usage is TRBJ2-7, with a tentative D call TRBD2 (6 bases). Looked up from germline, CDR1 is MNHEY and CDR2 is SMNVEV (reference sequence). This CDR3 comprises 14 residues. The V and J ends lost 11 bases and 7 bases respectively, with 24 bases between them. The CDR3 region has the DNA TGTGCCGGCAACCCTGGACGCGCGGGACGGGAGCAGTACTTC. Protein: CAGNPGRAGREQYF.

The genes are TRBV5-1 and TRBJ2-1, with D possibly being TRBD1 (5 bases). CDR1 and CDR2 from the germline V gene are SGHRS and YFSETQ. The V end was cut by 0 bases, the J end by 8 bases, with 6 bases between. CDR3 size: 12 residues. For the CDR3, the DNA is TGCGCCAGCAGCTTGGAAGGGGATGAGCAGTTCTTC. This codes for CASSLEGDEQFF.

V gene TRBV28 combines with J gene TRBJ1-6, with D possibly TRBD1 on 5 matching bases. The V gene lost 6 bases and the J gene lost 7 bases, with 16 bases spanning the gap. The CDR3 length is 15 residues. Germline CDR1 is MDHEN and CDR2 is SYDVKM. The CDR3 DNA sequence: TGTGCCAGCAGCCCAACGGGAGGGGCAAATTCACCCCTCCACTTT. Translating gives CASSPTGGANSPLHF.

V gene TRBV10-3 combines with J gene TRBJ2-3; 7 bases align to TRBD2. The V gene's germline CDR1 is ENHRY and CDR2 SYGVKD. V lost 0 bases, J lost 1 base, and 7 bases stayed unmatched. The CDR3 runs 17 residues. Here the CDR3 DNA reads TGTGCCATCAGTGAGTCGGCTAGCGGACGCCGCACAGATACGCAGTATTTT. Amino acids: CAISESASGRRTDTQYF.

This clone turned up a few times. This chain connects TRBV28 to TRBJ2-7; tentatively, D is TRBD1 or TRBD2 (5 bases each). The CDR3 runs to 14 residues. Germline lookup yields CDR1 MDHEN and CDR2 SYDVKM. The V end was cut by 6 bases, the J end by 0 bases, with 12 bases between. The CDR3 nucleotides read TGTGCCAGCAGGCTAGCAGGGACCTCCTACGAGCAGTACTTC. It translates to CASRLAGTSYEQYF.

In this sample, this clone turned up a few times. V and J are TRBV25-1 and TRBJ1-3; 8 positions agree with TRBD1. Germline lookup yields CDR1 MGHDK and CDR2 SYGVNS. The CDR3 has 16 residues. With 1 base clipped from V and 0 bases from J, the junction kept 2 bases outside the gene matches. CDR3 sequence (DNA): TGTGCCAGCAGTGAATGGGACAGGCCCTCTGGAAACACCATATATTTT. Encoded protein: CASSEWDRPSGNTIYF.

The chain has TRBV5-1 and TRBJ2-7; possibly TRBD1 or TRBD2 for D (5 bases each). CDR1 and CDR2 (germline): SGHRS, YFSETQ. Trimming shortened V by 0 bases and J by 6 bases, and 13 bases separated the two germline ends. The CDR3 length is 14 residues. In nucleotides, the CDR3 is TGCGCCAGCAGCTTGGAGACGGGACGCTCCGAGCAGTACTTC. It specifies CASSLETGRSEQYF. The whole variable domain, remainder taken from reference TRBV5-1 and TRBJ2-7, is KAGVTQTPRYLIKTRGQQVTLSCSPISGHRSVSWYQQTPGQGLQFLFEYFSETQRNKGNFPGRFSGRQFSNSRSEMNVSTLELGDSALYLCASSLETGRSEQYFGPGTRLTVT.

The rearrangement uses TRBV7-6 and TRBJ1-3; possible D gene TRBD1, 6 bases. CDR1 SGHVS and CDR2 FNYEAQ come from the germline V gene. This CDR3 spans 17 amino acids. V was pared by 1 base and J by 5 bases, with 18 bases between. CDR3 residues: CASSLGLARGERNTIYF. The CDR3 bases are TGTGCCAGCAGCTTAGGCCTTGCCAGGGGTGAGAGAAACACCATATATTTT. Full variable domain (remainder filled in from reference TRBV7-6 and TRBJ1-3): GAGVSQSPRYKVTKRGQDVALRCDPISGHVSLYWYRQALGQGPEFLTYFNYEAQQDKSGLPNDRFSAERPEGSISTLTIQRTEQRDSAMYRCASSLGLARGERNTIYFGEGSWLTVV.

The genes are TRBV5-6 and TRBJ2-3; no clear D gene. CDR1 SGHDT and CDR2 YYEEEE come from the germline V gene. Trimming took off 0 bases at V and 4 bases at J, with 6 bases between the two ends. The CDR3 has 13 residues. DNA for the CDR3: TGTGCCAGCAGCTTGGCGGGTTCAGATACGCAGTATTTT. It encodes CASSLAGSDTQYF.

The chain has TRBV14 and TRBJ1-1; D call uncertain. This CDR3 contains 13 residues. The germline V and J ends were trimmed by 3 bases and 5 bases, with 10 bases remaining between them. Germline V gives CDR1 SGHDN, CDR2 FVKESK. CDR3 in DNA: TGTGCCAGCAGCCAGGGTAGGTGGACTGAAGCTTTCTTT. Its protein product is CASSQGRWTEAFF.

This clone was recorded a few times. The chain has TRBV5-5 and TRBJ1-1, with 11 positions matching TRBD1. The ends lost 2 bases at V and 4 bases at J; junction bases unmatched: 4. Germline values: CDR1 SGHKS, CDR2 YYEKEE (reference sequence). The length of the CDR3 is 15 residues. CDR3 region: CASSFPGQGVTEAFF. For the CDR3, the DNA is TGTGCCAGCAGCTTTCCGGGACAGGGGGTCACTGAAGCTTTCTTT.

The chain links TRBV18 to TRBJ2-6; TRBD1 matches at 7 bases. V lost 4 bases to trimming and J lost 2 bases; unmatched junction nucleotides: 5. The CDR3 length is 16 residues. Germline lookup yields CDR1 KGHSH and CDR2 LQKENI. For the CDR3, the DNA is TGTGCCAGCTCACATACTCAGGGGGCTGGGGCCAACGTCCTGACTTTC. Protein sequence: CASSHTQGAGANVLTF.

The chain couples TRBV9 to TRBJ2-7; possibly TRBD1 or TRBD2 for D (5 bases each). Germline-derived CDR1 and CDR2 are SGDLS and YYNGEE. The CDR3 has 15 amino acids. V was cut by 2 bases and J by 2 bases, with 14 bases left in between. The CDR3 spells CASSVGTESTYEQYF. The CDR3 nucleotides are TGTGCCAGCAGCGTGGGGACGGAGTCAACCTACGAGCAGTACTTC. Full variable domain (missing parts from reference TRBV9 and TRBJ2-7): DSGVTQTPKHLITATGQRVTLRCSPRSGDLSVYWYQQSLDQGLQFLIQYYNGEERAKGNILERFSAQQFPDLHSELNLSSLELGDSALYFCASSVGTESTYEQYFGPGTRLTVT.

This clone was counted ten times or more. The chain couples TRBV4-1 to TRBJ1-5, with D perhaps matching TRBD1 (5 bases). The CDR3 has 14 residues. V shed 1 base and J shed 4 bases, with 8 bases lying between them. Germline-derived CDR1 and CDR2 are MGHRA and YSYEKL. The CDR3 DNA follows: TGCGCCAGCAGCCAAGGGCAGGGAAATCAGCCCCAGCATTTT. The encoded protein is CASSQGQGNQPQHF.

To note about this clone: This specimen includes other DNA sequences encoding the same CDR3. The V call is TRBV18, the J call TRBJ2-6; unclear D gene. The germline V gene has CDR1 KGHSH and CDR2 LQKENI. V was cut by 6 bases and J by 0 bases, with 9 bases left in between. The CDR3 totals 15 residues. For the CDR3, the DNA is TGTGCCAGCTCTCCTCAGAGCTCTGGGGCCAACGTCCTGACTTTC. This translates into CASSPQSSGANVLTF.

This chain uses TRBV11-2 with TRBJ2-1; TRBD2 matches 14 bases. This CDR3 is built from 15 residues. V dropped 4 bases and J dropped 15; count of bases not matched to a gene: 11. The germline V gene has CDR1 SGHAT and CDR2 FQNNGV. Written as DNA, the CDR3 is TGTGCCAGCAGCTCCCAGACTAGCGGGAGGGCCTTAGGGTTCTTC. Translation: CASSSQTSGRALGFF.

The gene calls are TRBV5-1 and TRBJ2-1, with D maybe TRBD1 (6 bases). Germline assignment: CDR1 SGHRS and CDR2 YFSETQ. V lost 0 bases, J lost 10 bases, and 29 bases lay in between. This CDR3 spans 19 amino acids. CDR3 residues: CASSLAFLRALNRDTEQFF. In nucleotides, the CDR3 is TGCGCCAGCAGCTTGGCCTTCCTCCGTGCGTTAAACCGGGACACCGAGCAGTTCTTC.

Of note for this clone: This sample includes further DNA sequences coding for the same CDR3. This chain joins TRBV19 and TRBJ1-2; 10 bases map to TRBD1. CDR1 and CDR2 from the germline V gene are LNHDA and SQIVND (reference sequence). There are 14 residues in the CDR3. Unmatched junction bases numbered 4, after V lost 3 bases and J lost 6 bases. CDR3 residues: CASSMATGGNGYTF. CDR3 nucleotide sequence: TGTGCCAGTAGTATGGCGACAGGGGGCAATGGCTACACCTTC.

The rearrangement uses TRBV5-1 and TRBJ2-5; possible D gene TRBD1, 5 bases. The germline V gene has CDR1 SGHRS and CDR2 YFSETQ. Trimming shortened V by 5 bases and J by 2 bases, and 16 bases separated the two germline ends. This CDR3 spans 15 amino acids. The CDR3 loop is CASSQGPSLQETQYF. CDR3 nucleotide sequence: TGCGCCAGCAGTCAGGGCCCATCCCTACAAGAGACCCAGTACTTC.

J is TRBJ2-3 and V is TRBV5-4; D possibly uses TRBD1 or TRBD2 (5 bases each). CDR1 and CDR2 from the germline V gene are SGHNT and YYREEE (reference sequence). This CDR3 spans 16 amino acids. Between the trimmed V and J ends, which lost 4 bases and 4 bases, there was a span of 19 bases. Here the CDR3 reads CASSLGAGVVADTQYF. The CDR3 DNA reads as TGTGCCAGCAGCCTCGGGGCAGGAGTGGTCGCAGATACGCAGTATTTT. The full variable domain, rest sourced from reference TRBV5-4 and TRBJ2-3, is ETGVTQSPTHLIKTRGQQVTLRCSSQSGHNTVSWYQQALGQGPQFIFQYYREEENGRGNFPPRFSGLQFPNYSSELNVNALELDDSALYLCASSLGAGVVADTQYFGPGTRLTVL.

This clone was counted only a few times. V gene TRBV9 combines with J gene TRBJ2-2; D gene uncertain. Trimming stripped 0 bases from V and 3 bases from J, with 6 bases between. This CDR3 contains 14 residues. Germline CDR1 and CDR2: SGDLS and YYNGEE. The CDR3 protein is CASSVDRYTGELFF. The DNA for the CDR3 is TGTGCCAGCAGCGTAGACCGGTACACCGGGGAGCTGTTTTTT.

J is TRBJ1-1 and V is TRBV7-9; D is possibly TRBD1 (5 bases). Germline lookup yields CDR1 SEHNR and CDR2 FQNEAQ (reference sequence). With 1 base removed from V and 3 bases from J, the gap between germline ends came to 12 bases. This CDR3 is 15 amino acids long. CDR3 region: CASSLGGASDTEAFF. In DNA, the CDR3 is TGTGCCAGCAGCTTAGGGGGCGCGTCGGACACTGAAGCTTTCTTT. The entire variable domain, with the rest obtained from reference TRBV7-9 and TRBJ1-1, is as follows: DTGVSQNPRHKITKRGQNVTFRCDPISEHNRLYWYRQTLGQGPEFLTYFQNEAQLEKSRLLSDRFSAERPKGSFSTLEIQRTEQGDSAMYLCASSLGGASDTEAFFGQGTRLTVV.

The rearrangement joins TRBV7-9 to TRBJ2-7; D perhaps matches TRBD1 (5 bases). The V end was cut by 10 bases, the J end by 1 base, with 17 bases between. The CDR3 is 14 amino acids. Germline values: CDR1 SEHNR, CDR2 FQNEAQ (reference sequence). CDR3 nucleotides: TGTGCCACCTCTCCACGACAGCGATCCTACGAGCAGTACTTC. Translated, it gives CATSPRQRSYEQYF.

The chain couples TRBV5-4 to TRBJ2-7, with TRBD2 matching 7 bases. Germline CDR1 SGHNT, CDR2 YYREEE (reference sequence). V trimming: 1 base; J trimming: 5 bases; junction bases outside the gene matches: 6. The CDR3 loop spans 14 amino acids. The CDR3 bases are TGTGCCAGCAGCTTGCGAGCGGGAACGGACGAGCAGTACTTC. Translated: CASSLRAGTDEQYF.

This chain joins TRBV28 and TRBJ1-5; D uncertain. Deletions cut 6 bases from V and 1 base from J, with 13 bases between. In germline, CDR1 is MDHEN, CDR2 SYDVKM. The CDR3 is made up of 15 amino acids. CDR3 sequence (DNA): TGTGCCAGCAGCCTAAGGGTGGGGAGCAATCAGCCCCAGCATTTT. Amino acids: CASSLRVGSNQPQHF. Full variable domain (missing parts from reference TRBV28 and TRBJ1-5): DVKVTQSSRYLVKRTGEKVFLECVQDMDHENMFWYRQDPGLGLRLIYFSYDVKMKEKGDIPEGYSVSREKKERFSLILESASTNQTSMYLCASSLRVGSNQPQHFGDGTRLSIL.